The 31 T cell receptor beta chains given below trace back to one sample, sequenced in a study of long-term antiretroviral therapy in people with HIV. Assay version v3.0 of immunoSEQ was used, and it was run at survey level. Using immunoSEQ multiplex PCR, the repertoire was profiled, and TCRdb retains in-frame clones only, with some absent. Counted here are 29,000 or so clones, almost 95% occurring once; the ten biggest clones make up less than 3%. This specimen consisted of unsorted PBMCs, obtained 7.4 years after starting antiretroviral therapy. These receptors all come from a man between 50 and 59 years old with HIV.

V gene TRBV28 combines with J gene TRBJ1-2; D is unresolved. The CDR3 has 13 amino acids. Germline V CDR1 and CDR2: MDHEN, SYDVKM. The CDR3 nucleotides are TGTGCAACTGACCGCGGGGAACCCTATGGCTACACCTTC. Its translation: CATDRGEPYGYTF.

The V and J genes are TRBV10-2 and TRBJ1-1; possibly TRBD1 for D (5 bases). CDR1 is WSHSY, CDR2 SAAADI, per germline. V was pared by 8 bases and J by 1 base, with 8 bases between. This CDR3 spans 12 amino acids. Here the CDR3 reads CASGHPNTEAFF. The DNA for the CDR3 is TGCGCCAGCGGACACCCGAACACTGAAGCTTTCTTT.

DNA for the CDR3: TGTGCAAGTCGCTTAGTGGGGGACAGGGTTACTGAAGCTTTCTTT. Translated: CASRLVGDRVTEAFF. The V gene is TRBV12-2, the J gene TRBJ1-1; the tabulated D call, TRBD1, remains unverified against the DNA. TRBV12-2 is classified as a pseudogene. The CDR3 spans 15 residues.

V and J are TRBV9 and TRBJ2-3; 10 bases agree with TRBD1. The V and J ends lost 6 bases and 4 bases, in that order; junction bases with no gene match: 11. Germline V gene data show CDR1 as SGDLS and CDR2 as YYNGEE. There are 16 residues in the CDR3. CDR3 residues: CASNRGDRGLADTQYF. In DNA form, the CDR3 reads TGTGCCAGCAATCGGGGAGACAGGGGGCTTGCAGATACGCAGTATTTT.

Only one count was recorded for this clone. CDR3 sequence (DNA): TGTGCCAGCAGCTTCACAGGGGACGGCTATGGCTACACCTTC. Translating it yields CASSFTGDGYGYTF. The chain is built from TRBV5-5 and TRBJ1-2; 7 bases match TRBD1. Germline loops: CDR1 SGHKS, CDR2 YYEKEE (reference sequence). V shed 2 bases and J 4 bases; nucleotides not matched to a gene: 5. The CDR3 is made up of 14 amino acids.

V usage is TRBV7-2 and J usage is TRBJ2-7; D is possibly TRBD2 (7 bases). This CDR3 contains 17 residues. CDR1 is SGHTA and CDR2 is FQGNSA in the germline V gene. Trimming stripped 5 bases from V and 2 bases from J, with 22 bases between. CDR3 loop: CASSHQGGVLSPYEQYF. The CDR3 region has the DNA TGTGCCAGCAGCCACCAAGGGGGGGTTCTATCCCCCTACGAGCAGTACTTC.

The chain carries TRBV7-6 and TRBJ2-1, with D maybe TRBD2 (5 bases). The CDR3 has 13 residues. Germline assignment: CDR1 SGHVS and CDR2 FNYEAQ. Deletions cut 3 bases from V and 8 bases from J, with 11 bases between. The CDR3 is CASSFRVRDEQFF. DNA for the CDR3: TGTGCCAGCAGCTTCCGCGTGCGGGATGAGCAGTTCTTC.

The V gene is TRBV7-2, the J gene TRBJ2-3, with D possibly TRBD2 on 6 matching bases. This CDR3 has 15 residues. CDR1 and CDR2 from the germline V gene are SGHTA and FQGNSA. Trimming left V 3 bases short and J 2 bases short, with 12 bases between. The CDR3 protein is CASSFLASDTDTQYF. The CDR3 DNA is TGTGCCAGCAGCTTCTTGGCTAGCGACACAGATACGCAGTATTTT.

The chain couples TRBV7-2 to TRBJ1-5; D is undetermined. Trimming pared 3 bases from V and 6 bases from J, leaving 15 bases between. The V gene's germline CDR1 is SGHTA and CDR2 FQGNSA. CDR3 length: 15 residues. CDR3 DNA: TGTGCCAGCAGCTTGGACCCTGCGGGTGGTCAGCCCCAGCATTTT. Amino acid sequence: CASSLDPAGGQPQHF.

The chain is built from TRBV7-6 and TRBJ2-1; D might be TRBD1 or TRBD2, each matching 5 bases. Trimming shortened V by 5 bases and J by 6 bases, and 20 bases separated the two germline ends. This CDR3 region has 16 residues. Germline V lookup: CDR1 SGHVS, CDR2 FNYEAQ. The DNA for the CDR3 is TGTGCCAGCAGCCCCTCGGGGCAAGGAGGCCTCAATGAGCAGTTCTTC. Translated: CASSPSGQGGLNEQFF.

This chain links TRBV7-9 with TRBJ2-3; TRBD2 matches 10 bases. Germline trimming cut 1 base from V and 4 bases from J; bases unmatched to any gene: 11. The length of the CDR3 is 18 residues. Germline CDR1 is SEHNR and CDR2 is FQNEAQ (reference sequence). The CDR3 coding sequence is TGTGCCAGCAGCTTAGGATCACTGGGGCTAGCGGGGGCAGATACGCAGTATTTT. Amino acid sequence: CASSLGSLGLAGADTQYF. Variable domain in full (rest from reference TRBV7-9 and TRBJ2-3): DTGVSQNPRHKITKRGQNVTFRCDPISEHNRLYWYRQTLGQGPEFLTYFQNEAQLEKSRLLSDRFSAERPKGSFSTLEIQRTEQGDSAMYLCASSLGSLGLAGADTQYFGPGTRLTVL.

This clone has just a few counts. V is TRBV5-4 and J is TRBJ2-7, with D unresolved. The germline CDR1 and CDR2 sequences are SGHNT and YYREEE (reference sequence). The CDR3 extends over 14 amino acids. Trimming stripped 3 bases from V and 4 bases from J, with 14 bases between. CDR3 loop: CASSSGIRPYEQYF. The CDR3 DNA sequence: TGTGCCAGCAGCTCCGGCATACGACCTTACGAGCAGTACTTC.

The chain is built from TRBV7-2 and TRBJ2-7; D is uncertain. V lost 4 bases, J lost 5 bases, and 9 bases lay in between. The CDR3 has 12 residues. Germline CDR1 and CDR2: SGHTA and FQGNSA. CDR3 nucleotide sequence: TGTGCCAGCAGCTCGTGGTCGGACGAGCAGTACTTC. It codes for CASSSWSDEQYF. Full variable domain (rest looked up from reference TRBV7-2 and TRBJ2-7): GAGVSQSPSNKVTEKGKDVELRCDPISGHTALYWYRQSLGQGLEFLIYFQGNSAPDKSGLPSDRFSAERTGGSVSTLTIQRTQQEDSAVYLCASSSWSDEQYFGPGTRLTVT.

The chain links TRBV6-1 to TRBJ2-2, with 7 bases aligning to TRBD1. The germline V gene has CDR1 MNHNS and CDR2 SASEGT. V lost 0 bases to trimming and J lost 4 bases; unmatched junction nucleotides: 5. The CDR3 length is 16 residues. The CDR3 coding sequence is TGTGCCAGCAGTGAAGCACCGGGACAGCCCACCGGGGAGCTGTTTTTT. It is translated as CASSEAPGQPTGELFF.

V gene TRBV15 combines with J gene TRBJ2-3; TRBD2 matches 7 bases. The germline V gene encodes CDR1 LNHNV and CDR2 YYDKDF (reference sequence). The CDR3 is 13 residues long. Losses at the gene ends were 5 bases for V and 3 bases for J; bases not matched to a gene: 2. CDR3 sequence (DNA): TGTGCCACCAGCCCCGGGGGGACAGATACGCAGTATTTT. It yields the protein CATSPGGTDTQYF.

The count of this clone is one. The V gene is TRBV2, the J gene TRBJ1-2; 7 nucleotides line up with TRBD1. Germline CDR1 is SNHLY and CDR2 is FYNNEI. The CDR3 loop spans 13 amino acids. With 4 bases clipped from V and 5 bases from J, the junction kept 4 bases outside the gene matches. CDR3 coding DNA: TGTGCCAGCAGTGCCGGGACAGATTATGGCTACACCTTC. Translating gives CASSAGTDYGYTF.

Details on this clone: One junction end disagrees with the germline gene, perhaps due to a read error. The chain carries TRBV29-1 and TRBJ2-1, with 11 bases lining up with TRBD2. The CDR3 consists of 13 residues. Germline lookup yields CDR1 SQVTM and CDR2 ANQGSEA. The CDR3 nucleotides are TGCAGCGTTGAAAGCCTAGCGGGGGGACATCTCATCTTC. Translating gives CSVESLAGGHLIF.

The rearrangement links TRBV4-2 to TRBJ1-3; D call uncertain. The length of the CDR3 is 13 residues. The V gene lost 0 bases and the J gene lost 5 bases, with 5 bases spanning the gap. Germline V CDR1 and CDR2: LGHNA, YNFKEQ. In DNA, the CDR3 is TGTGCCAGCAGCCAAGATACGCGAAACACCATATATTTT. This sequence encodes CASSQDTRNTIYF.

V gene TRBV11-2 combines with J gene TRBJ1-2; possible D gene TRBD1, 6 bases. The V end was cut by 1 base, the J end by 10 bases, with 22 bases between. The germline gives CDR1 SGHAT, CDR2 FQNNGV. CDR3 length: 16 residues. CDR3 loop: CASSLADRPPHIDYTF. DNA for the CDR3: TGTGCCAGCAGCTTAGCCGACAGGCCTCCACATATTGACTACACCTTC.

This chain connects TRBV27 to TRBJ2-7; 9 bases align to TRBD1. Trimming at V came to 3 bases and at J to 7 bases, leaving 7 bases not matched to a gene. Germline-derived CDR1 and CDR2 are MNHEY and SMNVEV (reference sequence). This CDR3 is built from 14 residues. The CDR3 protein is CASSLGDRGGEQYF. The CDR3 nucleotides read TGTGCCAGCAGTTTGGGCGACAGGGGGGGTGAGCAGTACTTC.

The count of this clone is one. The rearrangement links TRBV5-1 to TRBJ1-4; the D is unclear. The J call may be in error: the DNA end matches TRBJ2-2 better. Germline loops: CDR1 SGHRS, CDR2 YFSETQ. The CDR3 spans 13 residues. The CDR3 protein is CASSVGSRRELFF. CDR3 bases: TGCGCCAGCAGCGTCGGGTCACGCAGGGAGCTGTTTTTT.

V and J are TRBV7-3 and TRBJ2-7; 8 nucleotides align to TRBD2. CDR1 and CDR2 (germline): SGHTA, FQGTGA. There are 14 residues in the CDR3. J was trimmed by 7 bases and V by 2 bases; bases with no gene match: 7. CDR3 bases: TGTGCCAGCAGCTTAGACGGGGGGGCTCGAGAGCAGTACTTC. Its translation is CASSLDGGAREQYF.

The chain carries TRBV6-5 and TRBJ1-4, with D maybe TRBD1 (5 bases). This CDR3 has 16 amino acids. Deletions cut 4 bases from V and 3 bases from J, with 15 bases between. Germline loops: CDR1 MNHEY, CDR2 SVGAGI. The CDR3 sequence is CASSSGPGGANEKLFF. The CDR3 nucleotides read TGTGCCAGCAGTTCGGGCCCCGGGGGGGCTAATGAAAAACTGTTTTTT.

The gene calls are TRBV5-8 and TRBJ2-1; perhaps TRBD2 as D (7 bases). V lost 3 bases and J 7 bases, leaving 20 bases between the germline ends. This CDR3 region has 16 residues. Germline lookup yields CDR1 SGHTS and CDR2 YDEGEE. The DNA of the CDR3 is TGTGCCAGCAGCTCACCGGGGGAGGGGGTCGCGAATGAGCAGTTCTTC. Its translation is CASSSPGEGVANEQFF. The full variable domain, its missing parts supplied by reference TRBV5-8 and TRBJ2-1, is EAGVTQSPTHLIKTRGQQATLRCSPISGHTSVYWYQQALGLGLQFLLWYDEGEERNRGNFPPRFSGRQFPNYSSELNVNALELEDSALYLCASSSPGEGVANEQFFGPGTRLTVL.

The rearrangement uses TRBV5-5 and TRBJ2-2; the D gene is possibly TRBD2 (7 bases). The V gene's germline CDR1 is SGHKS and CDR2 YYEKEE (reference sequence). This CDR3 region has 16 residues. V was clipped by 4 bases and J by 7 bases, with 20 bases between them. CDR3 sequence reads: CASSPDSRGAVGELFF. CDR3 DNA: TGTGCCAGCAGCCCCGACTCCCGGGGGGCAGTCGGGGAGCTGTTTTTT.

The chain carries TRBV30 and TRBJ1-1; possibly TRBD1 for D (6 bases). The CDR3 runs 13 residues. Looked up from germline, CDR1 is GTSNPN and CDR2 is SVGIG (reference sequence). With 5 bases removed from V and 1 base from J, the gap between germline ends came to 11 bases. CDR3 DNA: TGTGCCTGGGCCGACAGGCCGAACACTGAAGCTTTCTTT. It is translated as CAWADRPNTEAFF.

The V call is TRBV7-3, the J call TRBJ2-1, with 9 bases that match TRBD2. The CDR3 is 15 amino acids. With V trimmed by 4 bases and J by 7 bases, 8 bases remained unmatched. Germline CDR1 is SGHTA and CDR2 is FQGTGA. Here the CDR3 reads CASSSVPSGVNEQFF. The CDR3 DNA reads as TGTGCCAGCAGCTCGGTTCCTAGCGGGGTGAATGAGCAGTTCTTC.

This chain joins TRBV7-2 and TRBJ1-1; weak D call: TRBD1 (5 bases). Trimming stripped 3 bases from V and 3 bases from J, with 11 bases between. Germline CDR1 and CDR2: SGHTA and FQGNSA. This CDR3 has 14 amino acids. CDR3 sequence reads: CASSLQGGDTEAFF. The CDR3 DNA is TGTGCCAGCAGCTTGCAGGGAGGGGACACTGAAGCTTTCTTT.

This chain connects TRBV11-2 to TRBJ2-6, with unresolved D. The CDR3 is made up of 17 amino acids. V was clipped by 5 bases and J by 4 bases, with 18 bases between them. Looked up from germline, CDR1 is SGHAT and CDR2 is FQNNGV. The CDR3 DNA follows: TGTGCCAGCAGCCCCTACCTAGGGTTCGGGGGGGCCAACGTCCTGACTTTC. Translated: CASSPYLGFGGANVLTF. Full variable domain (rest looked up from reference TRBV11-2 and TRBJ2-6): EAGVAQSPRYKIIEKRQSVAFWCNPISGHATLYWYQQILGQGPKLLIQFQNNGVVDDSQLPKDRFSAERLKGVDSTLKIQPAKLEDSAVYLCASSPYLGFGGANVLTFGAGSRLTVL.

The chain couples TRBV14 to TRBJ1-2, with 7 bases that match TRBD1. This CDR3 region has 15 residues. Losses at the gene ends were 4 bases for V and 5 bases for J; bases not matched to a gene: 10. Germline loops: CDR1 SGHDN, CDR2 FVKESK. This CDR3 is CASSPPATGFYGYTF. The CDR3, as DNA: TGTGCCAGCAGCCCCCCCGCGACAGGGTTTTATGGCTACACCTTC.

CDR3 region: CASSPLAGMNTEAFF. The CDR3 DNA sequence: TGCGCCAGCAGCCCCTTGGCGGGAATGAACACTGAAGCTTTCTTT. The chain combines TRBV5-1 with TRBJ1-1; D ambiguous. V shed 4 bases and J shed 0 bases, with 13 bases lying between them. The CDR3 runs to 15 residues. Germline values: CDR1 SGHRS, CDR2 YFSETQ.